The clone carrying this T cell receptor beta chain was detected ten times or more. The sample is drawn from a study of identical twins. TCRdb redid the calling of the 5' RACE reads with MiXCR, one entry per CDR3 protein. The sample has under 1 million distinct CDR3 sequences; approximately 13% are singletons. The V gene lost 1 base and the J gene lost 4 bases, with 10 bases spanning the gap. Germline loops: CDR1 SEHNR, CDR2 FQNEAQ (reference sequence). The length of the CDR3 is 14 residues. Another study also made use of these data, one on yellow fever vaccine responses in identical twins. Per that study: As reported, the vaccine T cell response of twins seemed partly convergent and partly personalized.

This clonotype was sampled from a woman aged 18-29 years in good health. The chain uses TRBV7-9 and TRBJ1-2; D may be TRBD1 (5 bases). The sample was PBMCs. In DNA form, the CDR3 reads TGTGCCAGCAGCTTAGTCCGGGACTCCTATGGCTACACCTTC. Its protein is CASSLVRDSYGYTF. The complete variable domain, with remaining parts taken from reference TRBV7-9 and TRBJ1-2, reads DTGVSQNPRHKITKRGQNVTFRCDPISEHNRLYWYRQTLGQGPEFLTYFQNEAQLEKSRLLSDRFSAERPKGSFSTLEIQRTEQGDSAMYLCASSLVRDSYGYTFGSGTRLTVV.